This passage covers 21 T cell receptor beta chains from one sample sequenced in a study of blood T cell repertoires in COVID-19. Method: immunoSEQ multiplex PCR; TCRdb's copy keeps in-frame clones and lacks some. The repertoire holds roughly 300,000 clones, with around 87% as singletons. The sample taken for sequencing was peripheral blood. The receptors originated from a woman in her 40s who had recovered from COVID-19.

This chain links TRBV5-1 with TRBJ2-4, with 7 bases identical to TRBD1. V shed 1 base, J shed 10 bases, and the junction held 5 bases outside the gene matches. The CDR3 is 13 residues long. Germline V CDR1 and CDR2: SGHRS, YFSETQ. This chain's CDR3 is CASSLTGQAIQYF. In nucleotides, the CDR3 is TGCGCCAGCAGCTTGACAGGACAGGCTATTCAGTACTTC.

The table lists this clone with a count of one. The V gene is TRBV6-1, the J gene TRBJ1-1, with D unresolved. The CDR3 runs to 11 residues. Trimming removed 2 bases from V and 8 bases from J, with 6 bases in between. Germline loops: CDR1 MNHNS, CDR2 SASEGT. The CDR3 protein is CASSELLEAFF. CDR3 DNA sequence: TGTGCCAGCAGTGAACTTTTGGAAGCTTTCTTT.

The J gene is TRBJ2-1, the V gene TRBV9; 10 bases fit TRBD1. Trimming cost V 0 bases and J 10 bases; bases outside gene matches: 19. There are 19 residues in the CDR3. CDR1 and CDR2 from the germline V gene are SGDLS and YYNGEE. The CDR3 DNA is TGTGCCAGCAGCGTAGGACCCGCGGGACAGGGGCCCTCTGGAGGGGAGCAGTTCTTC. This codes for CASSVGPAGQGPSGGEQFF.

This rearrangement joins TRBV5-1 to TRBJ2-3; 7 bases match TRBD2. CDR1 and CDR2 (germline): SGHRS, YFSETQ. V trimming: 9 bases; J trimming: 0 bases; junction bases outside the gene matches: 7. CDR3 length: 14 amino acids. The CDR3 nucleotides read TGCGCCACCCGAGCGGGGCCAAGCACAGATACGCAGTATTTT. Protein: CATRAGPSTDTQYF. The complete variable domain, with remaining parts taken from reference TRBV5-1 and TRBJ2-3, reads KAGVTQTPRYLIKTRGQQVTLSCSPISGHRSVSWYQQTPGQGLQFLFEYFSETQRNKGNFPGRFSGRQFSNSRSEMNVSTLELGDSALYLCATRAGPSTDTQYFGPGTRLTVL.

This chain connects TRBV30 to TRBJ1-4; 7 nucleotides line up with TRBD1. V shed 2 bases and J 7 bases; nucleotides not matched to a gene: 10. The CDR3 covers 15 residues. Germline CDR1 reads GTSNPN; CDR2 reads SVGIG (reference sequence). CDR3 region: CAWSPRGGGREKLFF. The CDR3 DNA is TGTGCCTGGAGTCCACGAGGGGGCGGACGTGAAAAACTGTTTTTT.

The CDR3 is CASSPGLGGGYGYTF. The CDR3 nucleotides read TGTGCCAGCAGCCCGGGTCTGGGAGGGGGCTATGGCTACACCTTC. V usage is TRBV3-1 (or the pseudogene TRBV3-2) and J usage is TRBJ1-2, with D perhaps matching TRBD1 (6 bases). Germline V gene sequence: CDR1 LGHDT, CDR2 YNNKEL (reference sequence). The CDR3 contains 15 residues. Trimming shortened V by 4 bases and J by 4 bases, and 16 bases separated the two germline ends.

V gene TRBV3-1 (or the pseudogene TRBV3-2) combines with J gene TRBJ2-3; D is uncertain. Trimming shortened V by 1 base and J by 1 base, and 6 bases separated the two germline ends. From germline, CDR1 is LGHDT and CDR2 YNNKEL (reference sequence). The CDR3 length is 14 residues. The CDR3 bases are TGTGCCAGCAGCCAAGTGGCCGGCACAGATACGCAGTATTTT. It encodes CASSQVAGTDTQYF.

The chain has TRBV7-9 and TRBJ1-1; D unresolved. The germline V gene has CDR1 SEHNR and CDR2 FQNEAQ (reference sequence). This CDR3 spans 18 amino acids. V lost 5 bases and J 0 bases, leaving 22 bases between the germline ends. The CDR3 nucleotides are TGTGCCAGCAGCCTGAGACTCATCCCCGAAGTATTGAACACTGAAGCTTTCTTT. This sequence encodes CASSLRLIPEVLNTEAFF.

Points on this clone: The junction does not match germline at one end; this may be a read error. The chain uses TRBV7-7 and TRBJ2-7, with TRBD2 as a possible D gene (6 bases). Germline assignment: CDR1 SSHAT and CDR2 FNYEAQ (reference sequence). CDR3 length: 13 amino acids. The CDR3 DNA reads TGTGCTAGCAGCTTAGCGGAGGGCTACGAGCAGTACTTC. Translating it yields CASSLAEGYEQYF.

This chain connects TRBV19 to TRBJ1-6; unclear D gene. The CDR3 has 16 amino acids. CDR1 and CDR2 from the germline V gene are LNHDA and SQIVND (reference sequence). The germline V and J ends were trimmed by 7 bases and 0 bases, with 13 bases remaining between them. CDR3 sequence reads: CASKSERSSYNSPLHF. CDR3 nucleotides: TGTGCCAGTAAGTCGGAGCGGAGCTCCTATAATTCACCCCTCCACTTT. The full variable domain, completed using reference TRBV19 and TRBJ1-6, is DGGITQSPKYLFRKEGQNVTLSCEQNLNHDAMYWYRQDPGQGLRLIYYSQIVNDFQKGDIAEGYSVSREKKESFPLTVTSAQKNPTAFYLCASKSERSSYNSPLHFGNGTRLTVT.

Here the CDR3 DNA reads TGCAGTGCTAGTGGGCCCTACAATGAGCAGTTCTTC. It is translated as CSASGPYNEQFF. The genes are TRBV20-1 and TRBJ2-1; D uncertain. Germline V gene sequence: CDR1 DFQATT, CDR2 SNEGSKA (reference sequence). V was clipped by 3 bases and J by 2 bases, with 5 bases between them. The CDR3 runs to 12 residues.

This chain connects TRBV11-2 to TRBJ1-4; the D gene is possibly TRBD1 (5 bases). The ends were cut back, 1 base at V and 11 bases at J, with 11 bases in the middle. The CDR3 is 13 amino acids. Germline V CDR1 and CDR2: SGHAT, FQNNGV. The CDR3 DNA reads TGTGCCAGCAGCTTAGGGCACCAGGGTAAACTGTTTTTT. Its protein is CASSLGHQGKLFF.

This clone came up once. This chain connects TRBV15 to TRBJ2-5; maybe TRBD1 (6 bases). Deletions cut 1 base from V and 0 bases from J, with 12 bases between. This CDR3 is built from 16 residues. Germline CDR1 and CDR2: LNHNV and YYDKDF (reference sequence). The CDR3 loop is CATSRGTAKYQETQYF. CDR3 coding DNA: TGTGCCACCAGCAGAGGGACAGCAAAGTACCAAGAGACCCAGTACTTC.

This clone has more than one count but fewer than ten. The gene calls are TRBV9 and TRBJ1-1; possibly TRBD1 for D (6 bases). Germline V gives CDR1 SGDLS, CDR2 YYNGEE. The CDR3 consists of 15 residues. Trimming took 0 bases from V and 0 from J, leaving 9 bases between them. The CDR3 here is CASSVAGGMNTEAFF. The CDR3 nucleotides read TGTGCCAGCAGCGTAGCTGGGGGCATGAACACTGAAGCTTTCTTT.

This rearrangement joins TRBV7-3 to TRBJ2-1; D remains ambiguous. The CDR3 length is 12 residues. Trimming took off 0 bases at V and 6 bases at J, with 3 bases between the two ends. CDR1 SGHTA and CDR2 FQGTGA come from the germline V gene. CDR3 residues: CASSLTSNEQFF. The CDR3 coding sequence is TGTGCCAGCAGCTTAACTAGCAATGAGCAGTTCTTC.

This clone appeared once. As DNA, the CDR3 is TGCGCCAGCAGCCCCTATGGCTCTGGAAACACCATATATTTT. Its protein is CASSPYGSGNTIYF. The chain links TRBV5-1 to TRBJ1-3; D gene uncertain. This CDR3 contains 14 residues. Between the trimmed V and J ends, which lost 4 bases and 0 bases, there was a span of 8 bases. The germline V gene has CDR1 SGHRS and CDR2 YFSETQ.

V gene TRBV10-3 combines with J gene TRBJ2-2; a possible D gene is TRBD2 (5 bases). The CDR3 has 15 amino acids. V was clipped by 6 bases and J by 6 bases, with 17 bases between them. The germline V gene encodes CDR1 ENHRY and CDR2 SYGVKD. CDR3: CAIRDLRVGAGELFF. The CDR3 bases are TGTGCCATCAGGGATCTCCGGGTGGGAGCCGGGGAGCTGTTTTTT.

J is TRBJ1-2 and V is TRBV6-5, with a possible D match to TRBD1 (5 bases). Germline V CDR1 and CDR2: MNHEY, SVGAGI. With 5 bases removed from V and 5 bases from J, the gap between germline ends came to 12 bases. The CDR3 sequence is 13 residues long. This chain's CDR3 is CASSLDSLYGYTF. Written as DNA, the CDR3 is TGTGCCAGCAGTCTCGACAGCCTGTATGGCTACACCTTC.

This clone was seen only once. The chain links TRBV6-5 to TRBJ2-3; D remains unclear. The CDR3 extends over 15 amino acids. V shed 3 bases and J shed 0 bases, with 10 bases lying between them. Germline V gives CDR1 MNHEY, CDR2 SVGAGI. The CDR3 DNA follows: TGTGCCAGCAGTTATGCGGTCCGGAGCACAGATACGCAGTATTTT. It encodes CASSYAVRSTDTQYF.

This chain uses TRBV21-1 with TRBJ2-7; the table's D call, TRBD1, has no DNA check behind it. TRBV21-1 is annotated as a pseudogene. The CDR3 loop spans 17 amino acids. Here the CDR3 DNA reads TGTGCCAGCAGCATCGGGAGCAATTGGGACAGGGGAGGGGAGCAGTACTTC. This codes for CASSIGSNWDRGGEQYF.

This clone was seen only a few times. The same CDR3 is also encoded by other DNA sequences in this sample. The rearrangement links TRBV5-1 to TRBJ1-3; D may be TRBD1 (5 bases). The CDR3 is 14 residues long. V lost 2 bases, J lost 2 bases, and 8 bases lay in between. In germline, CDR1 is SGHRS, CDR2 YFSETQ. In DNA, the CDR3 is TGCGCCAGCAGCTTTGCGGGGGCTGGAAACACCATATATTTT. Protein sequence: CASSFAGAGNTIYF. Filled out from reference TRBV5-1 and TRBJ1-3, the complete variable domain reads KAGVTQTPRYLIKTRGQQVTLSCSPISGHRSVSWYQQTPGQGLQFLFEYFSETQRNKGNFPGRFSGRQFSNSRSEMNVSTLELGDSALYLCASSFAGAGNTIYFGEGSWLTVV.